This T cell receptor beta chain stems from a study of blood T cells in healthy people across ages. Turning to the study itself: The capture of about one barcoded beta molecule per two T cells was achieved by template switching.

With a J-beta primer mix and a sample-barcoded 5' primer, a second PCR ran about 7 to 11 cycles. TCRdb reanalysed the 5' RACE reads using MiXCR and keeps one entry per CDR3 protein. The repertoire holds 850,000 to 1,000,000 distinct CDR3 sequences, with roughly half as singletons. Only a few counts were recorded for this clonotype. Antigen unknown. Study-level results: Total diversity from one million sequenced T cells was likely underestimated.

The germline gives CDR1 LGHNA, CDR2 YNFKEQ. V was cut by 4 bases and J by 7 bases, with 13 bases left in between. The CDR3 runs to 13 residues. Each sample yielded at least 5 micrograms of PBMC total RNA. The rearrangement joins TRBV4-2 to TRBJ1-2; a possible D gene is TRBD1 (5 bases). The source material was blood. The receptor was isolated from a woman aged 55-69 years in good health. The CDR3 sequence: CASSPPGQGGYTF. The CDR3 DNA is TGTGCCAGCAGCCCCCCAGGGCAGGGTGGCTACACCTTC.